This T cell receptor (beta chain) stems from a study of cytomegalovirus exposure and HLA in healthy donors. CDR3 length: 13 amino acids. The germline V and J ends were trimmed by 4 bases and 2 bases, with 7 bases remaining between them. Germline V lookup: CDR1 SGHRS, CDR2 YFSETQ. Study results and caveats: With high specificity and sensitivity, the classifier reportedly diagnosed cytomegalovirus status. It was only CMV serostatus that was available as immune exposure information.

The primer mix had 60 Vbeta and 13 Jbeta primers. The protocol was immunoSEQ multiplex PCR, while the TCRdb copy is restricted to in-frame clones and leaves out a portion. Of some 90,000 clones in the sample, over 70% were seen once. This clone was observed a single time. Its antigen is unidentified. This receptor was obtained from a woman aged 45 to 65 in good health and CMV-seropositive. The specimen sequenced was PBMCs. This chain links TRBV5-1 with TRBJ2-1; D remains unclear. CDR3 in amino acids: CASSRVTYNEQFF. In nucleotides, the CDR3 is TGCGCCAGCAGCCGTGTAACCTACAATGAGCAGTTCTTC. Full variable domain (missing parts from reference TRBV5-1 and TRBJ2-1): KAGVTQTPRYLIKTRGQQVTLSCSPISGHRSVSWYQQTPGQGLQFLFEYFSETQRNKGNFPGRFSGRQFSNSRSEMNVSTLELGDSALYLCASSRVTYNEQFFGPGTRLTVL.